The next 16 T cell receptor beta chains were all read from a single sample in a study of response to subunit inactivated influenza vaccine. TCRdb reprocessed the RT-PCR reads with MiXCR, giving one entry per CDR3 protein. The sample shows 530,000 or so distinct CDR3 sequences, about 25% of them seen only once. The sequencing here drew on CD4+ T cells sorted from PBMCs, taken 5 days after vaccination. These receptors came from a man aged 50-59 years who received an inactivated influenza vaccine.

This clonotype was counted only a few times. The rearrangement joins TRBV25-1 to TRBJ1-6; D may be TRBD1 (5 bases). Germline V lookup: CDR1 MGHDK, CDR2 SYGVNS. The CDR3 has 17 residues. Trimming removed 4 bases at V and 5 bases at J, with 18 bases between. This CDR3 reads CASSGSSGTAHNSPLHF. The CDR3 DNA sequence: TGTGCCAGCAGTGGATCGAGCGGGACGGCACATAATTCACCCCTCCACTTT.

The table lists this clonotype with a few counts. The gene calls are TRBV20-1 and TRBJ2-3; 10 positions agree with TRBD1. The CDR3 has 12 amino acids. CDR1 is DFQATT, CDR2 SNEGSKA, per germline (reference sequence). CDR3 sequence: CRGTGDTDTQYF. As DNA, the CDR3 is TGCAGAGGGACAGGGGACACAGATACGCAGTATTTT.

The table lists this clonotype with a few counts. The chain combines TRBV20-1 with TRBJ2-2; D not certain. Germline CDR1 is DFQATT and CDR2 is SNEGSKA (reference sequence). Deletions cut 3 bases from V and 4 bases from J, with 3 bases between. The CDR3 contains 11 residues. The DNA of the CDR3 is TGCAGTGCTAGCAGCACCGGGGAGCTGTTTTTT. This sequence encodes CSASSTGELFF.

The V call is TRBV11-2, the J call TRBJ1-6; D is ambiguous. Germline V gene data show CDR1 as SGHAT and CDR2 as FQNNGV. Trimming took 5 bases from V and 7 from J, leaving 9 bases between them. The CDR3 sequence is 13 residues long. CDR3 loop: CASSPGSNSPLHF. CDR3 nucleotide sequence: TGTGCCAGCAGCCCGGGGTCGAATTCACCCCTCCACTTT.

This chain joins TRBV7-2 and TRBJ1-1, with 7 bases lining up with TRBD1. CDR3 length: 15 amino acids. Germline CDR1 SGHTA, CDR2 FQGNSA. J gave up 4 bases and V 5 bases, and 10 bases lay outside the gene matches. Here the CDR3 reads CASSPRGGQATEAFF. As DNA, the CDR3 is TGTGCCAGCAGCCCCAGGGGGGGGCAGGCCACTGAAGCTTTCTTT.

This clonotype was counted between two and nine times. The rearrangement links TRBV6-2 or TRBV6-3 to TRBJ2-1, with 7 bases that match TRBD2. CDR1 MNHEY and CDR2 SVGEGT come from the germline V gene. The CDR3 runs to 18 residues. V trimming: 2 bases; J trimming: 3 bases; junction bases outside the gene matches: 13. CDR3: CASSYELAGGYLYNEQFF. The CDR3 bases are TGTGCCAGCAGTTACGAATTAGCCGGGGGGTACCTCTACAATGAGCAGTTCTTC.

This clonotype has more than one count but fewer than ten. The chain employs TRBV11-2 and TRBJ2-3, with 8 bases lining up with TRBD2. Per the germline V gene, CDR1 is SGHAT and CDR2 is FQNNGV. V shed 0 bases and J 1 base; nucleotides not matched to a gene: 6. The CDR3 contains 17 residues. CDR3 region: CASSLDLRRGGTDTQYF. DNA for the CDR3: TGTGCCAGCAGCTTAGATCTTCGGCGGGGGGGCACAGATACGCAGTATTTT. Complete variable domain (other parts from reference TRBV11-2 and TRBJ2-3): EAGVAQSPRYKIIEKRQSVAFWCNPISGHATLYWYQQILGQGPKLLIQFQNNGVVDDSQLPKDRFSAERLKGVDSTLKIQPAKLEDSAVYLCASSLDLRRGGTDTQYFGPGTRLTVL.

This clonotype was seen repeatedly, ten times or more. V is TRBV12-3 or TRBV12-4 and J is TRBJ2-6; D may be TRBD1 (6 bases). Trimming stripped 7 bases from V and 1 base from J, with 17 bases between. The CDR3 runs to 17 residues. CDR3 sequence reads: CASTPGQGMSGANVLTF. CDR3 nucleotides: TGTGCCAGCACCCCGGGACAAGGAATGTCTGGGGCCAACGTCCTGACTTTC.

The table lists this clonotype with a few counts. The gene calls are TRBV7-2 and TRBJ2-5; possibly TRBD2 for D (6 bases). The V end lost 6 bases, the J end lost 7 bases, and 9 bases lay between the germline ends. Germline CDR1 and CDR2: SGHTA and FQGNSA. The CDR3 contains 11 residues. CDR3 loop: CASRAGGTQYF. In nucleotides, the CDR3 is TGTGCCAGCAGAGCGGGCGGGACCCAGTACTTC.

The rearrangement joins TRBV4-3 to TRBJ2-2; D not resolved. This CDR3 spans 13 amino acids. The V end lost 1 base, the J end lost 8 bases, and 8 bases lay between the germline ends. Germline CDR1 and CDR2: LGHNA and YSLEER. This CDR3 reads CASSQGQPGELFF. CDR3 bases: TGCGCCAGCAGCCAAGGTCAACCTGGGGAGCTGTTTTTT.

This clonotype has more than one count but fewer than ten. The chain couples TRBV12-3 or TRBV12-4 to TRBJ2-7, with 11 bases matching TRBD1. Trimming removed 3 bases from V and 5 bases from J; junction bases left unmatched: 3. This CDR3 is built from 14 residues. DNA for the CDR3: TGTGCCAGCAGTTTGGACAGGGGGCTCCACGAGCAGTACTTC. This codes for CASSLDRGLHEQYF.

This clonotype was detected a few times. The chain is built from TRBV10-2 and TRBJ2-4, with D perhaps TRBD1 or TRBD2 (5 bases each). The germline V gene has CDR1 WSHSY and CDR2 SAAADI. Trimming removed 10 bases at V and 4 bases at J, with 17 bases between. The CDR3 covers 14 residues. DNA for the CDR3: TGCGCCACCACGACAGTAACGGGAAAAAACATTCAGTACTTC. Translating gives CATTTVTGKNIQYF.

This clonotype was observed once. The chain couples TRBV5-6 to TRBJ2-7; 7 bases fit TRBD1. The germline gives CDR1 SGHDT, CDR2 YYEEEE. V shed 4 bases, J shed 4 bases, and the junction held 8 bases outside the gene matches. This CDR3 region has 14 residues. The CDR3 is CASSLRQGMYEQYF. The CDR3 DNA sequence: TGTGCCAGCAGCCTACGACAGGGTATGTACGAGCAGTACTTC.

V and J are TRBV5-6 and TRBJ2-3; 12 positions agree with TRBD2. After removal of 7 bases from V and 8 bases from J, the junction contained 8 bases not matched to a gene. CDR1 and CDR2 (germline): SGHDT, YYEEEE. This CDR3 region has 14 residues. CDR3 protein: CASLSTSGSVTQYF. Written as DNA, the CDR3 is TGTGCCAGCCTCTCGACTAGCGGGAGTGTTACGCAGTATTTT.

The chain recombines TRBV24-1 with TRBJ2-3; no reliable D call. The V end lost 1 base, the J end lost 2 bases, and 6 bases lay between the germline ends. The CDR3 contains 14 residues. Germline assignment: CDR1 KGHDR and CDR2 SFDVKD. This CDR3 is CATSDFTLTDTQYF. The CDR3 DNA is TGTGCCACCAGTGATTTTACCCTCACAGATACGCAGTATTTT.

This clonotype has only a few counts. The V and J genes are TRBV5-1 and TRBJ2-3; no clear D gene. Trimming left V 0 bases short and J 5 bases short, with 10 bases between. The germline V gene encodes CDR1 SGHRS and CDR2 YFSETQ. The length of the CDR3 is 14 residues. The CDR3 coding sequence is TGCGCCAGCAGCTTGGCCTTGGCTGAAGATACGCAGTATTTT. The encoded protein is CASSLALAEDTQYF.